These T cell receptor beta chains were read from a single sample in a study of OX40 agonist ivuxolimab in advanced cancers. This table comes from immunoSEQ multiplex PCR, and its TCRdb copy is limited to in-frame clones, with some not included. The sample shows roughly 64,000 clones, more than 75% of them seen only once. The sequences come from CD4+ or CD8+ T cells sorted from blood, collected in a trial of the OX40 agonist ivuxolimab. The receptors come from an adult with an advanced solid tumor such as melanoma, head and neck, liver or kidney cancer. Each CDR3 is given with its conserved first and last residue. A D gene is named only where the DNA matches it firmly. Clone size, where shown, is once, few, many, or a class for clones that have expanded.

CDR3 protein: CASSRLNTEAFF; CDR3 DNA: TGTGCCAGCAGCCGCTTGAACACTGAAGCTTTCTTT; clone size: -; J gene: TRBJ1-1; D gene: -; V gene: TRBV14; CDR3 length: 12
CDR3 protein: CASSNGETQYF; CDR3 DNA: TGTGCCAGCAGCAATGGAGAGACCCAGTACTTC; clone size: -; J gene: TRBJ2-5; D gene: -; V gene: TRBV7-9; CDR3 length: 11
CDR3 protein: CASSPPANHYEQYF; CDR3 DNA: TGTGCCAGCAGCCCTCCCGCGAACCACTACGAGCAGTACTTC; clone size: few; J gene: TRBJ2-7; D gene: -; V gene: TRBV9; CDR3 length: 14
CDR3 protein: CASSSGPKDEQYF; CDR3 DNA: TGTGCCAGCAGCTCTGGACCAAAGGACGAGCAGTACTTC; clone size: once; J gene: TRBJ2-7; D gene: -; V gene: TRBV11-2; CDR3 length: 13
CDR3 protein: CATSRAAGLQTDTQYF; CDR3 DNA: TGTGCCACCAGCAGAGCCGCAGGTTTACAGACAGATACGCAGTATTTT; clone size: -; J gene: TRBJ2-3; D gene: -; V gene: TRBV15; CDR3 length: 16
CDR3 protein: CASSQGLGNTEAFF; CDR3 DNA: TGTGCCAGCAGCCAAGGGCTGGGGAACACTGAAGCTTTCTTT; clone size: -; J gene: TRBJ1-1; D gene: -; V gene: TRBV4-2; CDR3 length: 14
CDR3 protein: CASSQPGGMNTGELFF; CDR3 DNA: TGTGCCAGCAGCCAACCCGGCGGAATGAACACCGGGGAGCTGTTTTTT; clone size: -; J gene: TRBJ2-2; D gene: -; V gene: TRBV7-3; CDR3 length: 16
CDR3 protein: CSAGERDISTDTQYF; CDR3 DNA: TGCAGCGCAGGGGAGAGGGACATTAGCACAGATACGCAGTATTTT; clone size: -; J gene: TRBJ2-3; D gene: -; V gene: TRBV29-1; CDR3 length: 15
CDR3 protein: CASSLDSVKDTQYF; CDR3 DNA: TGTGCCAGCAGCTTAGACAGCGTCAAAGATACGCAGTATTTT; clone size: -; J gene: TRBJ2-3; D gene: -; V gene: TRBV11-3; CDR3 length: 14
CDR3 protein: CATSRDLTNEQFF; CDR3 DNA: TGTGCCACCAGCAGAGATTTGACAAATGAGCAGTTCTTC; clone size: few; J gene: TRBJ2-1; D gene: -; V gene: TRBV15; CDR3 length: 13
CDR3 protein: CSVQQGQVFADTQYF; CDR3 DNA: TGCAGCGTCCAACAGGGACAGGTTTTTGCAGATACGCAGTATTTT; clone size: -; J gene: TRBJ2-3; D gene: TRBD1; V gene: TRBV29-1; CDR3 length: 15
CDR3 protein: CASSFTSGRDEQFF; CDR3 DNA: TGCGCCAGCAGCTTCACTAGCGGGAGAGATGAGCAGTTCTTC; clone size: -; J gene: TRBJ2-1; D gene: TRBD2; V gene: TRBV5-1; CDR3 length: 14
CDR3 protein: CASSQDLGGTRRTEQFF; CDR3 DNA: TGTGCCAGCAGCCAAGATCTGGGGGGCACCCGTAGGACTGAGCAGTTCTTC; clone size: -; J gene: TRBJ2-1; D gene: -; V gene: TRBV14; CDR3 length: 17
CDR3 protein: CASSARQRGNTIYF; CDR3 DNA: TGTGCCAGCAGCGCACGACAGCGTGGAAACACCATATATTTT; clone size: -; J gene: TRBJ1-3; D gene: -; V gene: TRBV9; CDR3 length: 14
CDR3 protein: CASSIDLGGVTDTQYF; CDR3 DNA: TGTGCCAGTAGTATAGATCTTGGGGGAGTCACAGATACGCAGTATTTT; clone size: once; J gene: TRBJ2-3; D gene: -; V gene: TRBV19; CDR3 length: 16
CDR3 protein: CASSLRGDSSYEQYF; CDR3 DNA: TGTGCCAGCAGTCTCCGGGGGGACAGCTCCTACGAGCAGTACTTC; clone size: -; J gene: TRBJ2-7; D gene: -; V gene: TRBV19; CDR3 length: 15
CDR3 protein: CASSPSIGETQYF; CDR3 DNA: TGTGCCAGTAGTCCTTCGATAGGGGAGACCCAGTACTTC; clone size: -; J gene: TRBJ2-5; D gene: -; V gene: TRBV19; CDR3 length: 13
CDR3 protein: CASSLVGSGNTIYF; CDR3 DNA: TGCGCCAGCAGCTTGGTCGGCTCTGGAAACACCATATATTTT; clone size: -; J gene: TRBJ1-3; D gene: -; V gene: TRBV5-1; CDR3 length: 14
CDR3 protein: CASSELGQGKGGELFF; CDR3 DNA: TGTGCCAGCAGTGAACTCGGTCAGGGCAAGGGCGGGGAGCTGTTTTTT; clone size: -; J gene: TRBJ2-2; D gene: -; V gene: TRBV6-1; CDR3 length: 16
CDR3 protein: CASSPRGRVIYGYTF; CDR3 DNA: TGTGCCAGCAGCCCCAGGGGCAGGGTAATCTATGGCTACACCTTC; clone size: -; J gene: TRBJ1-2; D gene: -; V gene: TRBV11-1; CDR3 length: 15
CDR3 protein: CASSPYDRDNEQFF; CDR3 DNA: TGTGCCAGCAGCCCCTATGACAGGGACAATGAGCAGTTCTTC; clone size: -; J gene: TRBJ2-1; D gene: TRBD1; V gene: TRBV7-2; CDR3 length: 14
CDR3 protein: CASRTSGETYNEQFF; CDR3 DNA: TGTGCCAGTCGGACTAGCGGGGAGACCTACAATGAGCAGTTCTTC; clone size: -; J gene: TRBJ2-1; D gene: TRBD2; V gene: TRBV19; CDR3 length: 15
CDR3 protein: CASSAHQQYGYTF; CDR3 DNA: TGTGCCAGCAGCGCGCACCAACAGTATGGCTACACCTTC; clone size: -; J gene: TRBJ1-2; D gene: -; V gene: TRBV7-2; CDR3 length: 13
CDR3 protein: CASSEQGQSYEQYF; CDR3 DNA: TGCGCCAGCAGCGAACAGGGACAGTCCTACGAGCAGTACTTC; clone size: -; J gene: TRBJ2-7; D gene: TRBD1; V gene: TRBV5-1; CDR3 length: 14
CDR3 protein: CASSLADLAGGYTF; CDR3 DNA: TGTGCCAGCAGCTTGGCGGACCTGGCGGGGGGCTACACCTTC; clone size: -; J gene: TRBJ1-2; D gene: -; V gene: TRBV7-2; CDR3 length: 14
CDR3 protein: CASSSGTLTGELFF; CDR3 DNA: TGTGCCAGCAGCTCGGGGACCCTCACCGGGGAGCTGTTTTTT; clone size: -; J gene: TRBJ2-2; D gene: -; V gene: TRBV5-6; CDR3 length: 14
CDR3 protein: CASSSRKGVNTEAFF; CDR3 DNA: TGTGCCAGCAGCTCCCGCAAAGGAGTGAACACTGAAGCTTTCTTT; clone size: -; J gene: TRBJ1-1; D gene: -; V gene: TRBV11-3; CDR3 length: 15
CDR3 protein: CASSQVGSLGTEAFF; CDR3 DNA: TGCGCCAGCAGCCAAGTAGGGAGTTTGGGCACTGAAGCTTTCTTT; clone size: -; J gene: TRBJ1-1; D gene: -; V gene: TRBV4-1; CDR3 length: 15
CDR3 protein: CASSMELAGGDEQFF; CDR3 DNA: TGCGCCAGCAGTATGGAACTAGCGGGAGGCGATGAGCAGTTCTTC; clone size: -; J gene: TRBJ2-1; D gene: TRBD2; V gene: TRBV10-1; CDR3 length: 15
CDR3 protein: CAWSFEGLYNEQFF; CDR3 DNA: TGTGCCTGGAGTTTCGAGGGGCTATACAATGAGCAGTTCTTC; clone size: -; J gene: TRBJ2-1; D gene: -; V gene: TRBV30; CDR3 length: 14
CDR3 protein: CASSFLWTVVGEKLFF; CDR3 DNA: TGTGCCAGCAGCTTCCTCTGGACAGTCGTGGGGGAAAAACTGTTTTTT; clone size: -; J gene: TRBJ1-4; D gene: -; V gene: TRBV7-3; CDR3 length: 16